This entry features one T cell receptor (beta chain) sequence. Antigen: not known. V lost 3 bases to trimming and J lost 8 bases, with 13 bases between them. Germline values: CDR1 MDHEN, CDR2 SYDVKM. The CDR3 extends over 13 amino acids. The data were taken from a study of post-analysis software for immune sequencing data. Broader study findings: Batch-mates among the samples co-clustered strongly by F measure. Multiple sclerosis was associated with a significant reduction in normalized Chao1 diversity relative to controls. Elevated frequency relative to controls characterized four or five TRBV segments in patients, TRBV5-6, TRBV5-1 and TRBV20-1 among them.

The TCR beta cDNA libraries carried unique molecular identifiers. TCRdb reprocessed the PCR reads with MiXCR, giving one entry per CDR3 protein. The table records 750,000 to 900,000 distinct CDR3 sequences, 46% of them present only once. The chain employs TRBV28 and TRBJ1-2; D may be TRBD1 (6 bases). The material sequenced was blood. This TCR came from a girl aged 5-17 years with multiple sclerosis. Here the CDR3 reads CASSFLLRGGYTF. DNA for the CDR3: TGTGCCAGCAGTTTCTTACTCAGGGGCGGCTACACCTTC.